The T cell receptor (beta chain) described here comes from a study of tumor-infiltrating lymphocytes in primary liver carcinoma. Study-level information: Patients underwent resection of primary liver carcinoma. Subjects consisted of male and female patients aged 30 to 69 years. The study's findings and limits: Tumor top-250-clone fractions significantly exceeded those of blood (p = 0.039).

Total RNA (about 500 ng) served as template for TCR beta cDNA synthesis primed by a constant-region primer. Three nested multiplex PCR rounds, a slightly modified ARM-PCR method, built the TCR beta libraries. A C-beta reverse primer was combined with TRBV1-TRBV30 forward primers in the first two PCR rounds, and each round had approximately 9 cycles. TCRdb reprocessed the multiplex PCR reads via MiXCR and lists one record per CDR3 protein. The repertoire has around 330,000 distinct CDR3 sequences, over 55% of them found once; the top ten carry about 8.4%. This CDR3 is built from 18 residues. Per germline, CDR1 SGHNT and CDR2 YYREEE (reference sequence). After removal of 2 bases from V and 6 bases from J, the junction contained 11 bases not matched to a gene. RNA was extracted from whole blood without cell sorting, alongside germline DNA. At sampling, these chronic HBV carriers had received no treatment.

On this clonotype itself: As yet, its antigen is unknown.

The receptor was derived from a man aged 40-49 years with primary liver carcinoma and hepatitis B virus infection. The J gene is TRBJ2-2, the V gene TRBV5-4, with 12 bases fitting TRBD2. Sequenced material: peripheral blood. DNA of the CDR3: TGTGCCAGCAGCTTTGAGCGAAATAGGACTAGCGGGGCCGGGGAGCTGTTTTTT. It codes for CASSFERNRTSGAGELFF. Full variable domain (outside the CDR3, taken from reference TRBV5-4 and TRBJ2-2): ETGVTQSPTHLIKTRGQQVTLRCSSQSGHNTVSWYQQALGQGPQFIFQYYREEENGRGNFPPRFSGLQFPNYSSELNVNALELDDSALYLCASSFERNRTSGAGELFFGEGSRLTVL.